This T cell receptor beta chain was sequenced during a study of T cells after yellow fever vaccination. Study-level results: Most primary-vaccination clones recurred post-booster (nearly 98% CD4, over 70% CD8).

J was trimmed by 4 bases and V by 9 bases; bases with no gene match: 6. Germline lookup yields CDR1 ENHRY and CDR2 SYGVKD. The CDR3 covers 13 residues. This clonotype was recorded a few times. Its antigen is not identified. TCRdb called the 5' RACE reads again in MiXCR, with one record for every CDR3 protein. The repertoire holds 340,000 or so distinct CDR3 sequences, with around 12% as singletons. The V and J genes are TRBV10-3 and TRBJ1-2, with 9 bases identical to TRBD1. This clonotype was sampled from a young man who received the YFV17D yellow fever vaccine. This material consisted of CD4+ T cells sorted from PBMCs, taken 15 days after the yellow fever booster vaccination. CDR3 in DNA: TGTGCCATTGGACAGGGGTTCGGCTATGGCTACACCTTC. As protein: CAIGQGFGYGYTF.